This TCR beta chain was recorded in a study of shared clonotypes between healthy human individuals. Original processing methods: Junction-only immunoSEQ sequences carried no quality scores, so filtering differed. Sequencing used immunoSEQ multiplex PCR; TCRdb keeps in-frame clones, though not all of them. D and trimming come from the DNA, and the V and J calls and clone size come from that table. The table shows around 1.9 million clones, with about 93% occurring only once. Study results and limitations: The study's rarefaction showed incomplete sorted-subset sequencing despite large depth. About 5% of naive CD4 clonotypes were shared across a few donors.

Naivety among CD8 cells was defined by CD45RO negativity and positive CCR7 selection, thereby excluding terminally differentiated effector memory CD45RA+ cells. Caucasian adults living in Nashville, Tennessee, provided all samples. The trim removed 5 bases at V and 4 bases at J, leaving 7 bases unmatched. The CDR3 covers 16 residues. The germline gives CDR1 MNHEY, CDR2 SMNVEV (reference sequence). A word on this clone: Its antigen is currently unknown.

V is TRBV27 and J is TRBJ2-3, with TRBD1 matching over 12 bases. The TCR sequence derives from a man aged 18 to 29 in good health. Some clones in this sample may be carry-over from other donors' samples. What was sequenced was naive CD8+ T cells from PBMCs. CDR3 in DNA: TGTGCCAGCAGTCCGCTCGGGACAGGGGGCGCAGATACGCAGTATTTT. Translating it yields CASSPLGTGGADTQYF.